This T cell receptor (beta chain) was identified in a study of human T cells and chemical hapten exposure (dated by TCRdb to 2020 to 2023). Regarding the research as a whole: For sensitization, 2% DPC in acetone was applied to a 2 cm by 2 cm area of upper inner arm skin. Throughout the study period of around 24 weeks, patients also received therapeutic DPC doses to the scalp every week. Patch testing was done on the upper back using Finn chambers containing 0.01% DPC, and results were scored after 6 days according to International Contact Dermatitis Research Group standards. Most of the patients in the cohort were female, and the cohort covered alopecia areata with under or over 50% scalp involvement, alopecia totalis and alopecia universalis. Libraries were pooled for sequencing, and variation in per-sample TCR yields was attributed mainly to small differences in library volumes within the pool. Peripheral blood TCR repertoire changes were tracked in vivo in alopecia patients during primary and secondary sensitization to the hapten diphenylcyclopropenone (DPC). Blood was sampled from patients pre-sensitization (week 0) and at 2, 6 and about 24 weeks after DPC sensitization. For TCR sequencing, blood came from over 25 alopecia patients at anywhere from one to four time points (pre-sensitization, 2, 6 and 24 weeks). The study at large found these results: The number of TCRs above 1 in 1000 frequency did not change with DPC sensitization; there was no evidence of global repertoire structure alterations. Repeated subsampling changed both the strength of the expansion versus patch-test correlation and the threshold at which the correlation became significant. Patch test score was positively correlated with the number of PT1 expanded TCRs, with significance at thresholds 8, 16 and 32 but not at 4. Because every patient had alopecia, a presumed autoimmune disease, the patients' immune response might differ from that of healthy individuals. Significantly more large CDR3 similarity clusters were formed by expanded TCRs than by pre-sensitization or healthy control sets, consistent with antigen-driven responses.

As regards this clonotype: Its antigen is unknown. Base qualities are missing; no much larger clone stands one base away.

Per the publication, the time point label means: patch test 2, 6 weeks after DPC sensitization. The treatment or condition label, as the study defines it: therapeutic diphenylcyclopropenone sensitization with weekly scalp DPC. At every patch-test visit, the blood draw took place before the patch test was put on. Patients were considered eligible if aged 18 to 70, diagnosed with alopecia and deemed suitable for DPC therapy, and patients were excluded if pregnant. Total RNA was extracted from unfractionated whole blood that had been collected in Tempus Blood RNA tubes. The library came from RACE. Sequenced using a NextSeq 500. Library preparation attached unique molecular identifiers to individual cDNA molecules for quantitative, reproducible TCR counting. Each blood RNA sample was used to sequence both TCR alpha and TCR beta chains. In the original analysis: A median of around 100,000 TCRs per sample was observed, with a range of 23,224 to 690,600. V, J and CDR3 annotation of the TCR reads was carried out using the Decombinator software suite. For the PS versus PT1 abundance plots, all samples were subsampled to the same number of TCRs (28,000). Expanded TCRs were defined as absent before sensitization and observed at least eight times at the 2-week time point. The raw public data were reprocessed by TCRdb itself: fastp quality trimming at Q25, MiXCR clonotype calling, in-frame beta chains only. CDR3 protein duplicates are merged, each entry listing the most common genes and DNA. TCRdb's processing, not the study's, gives the V and J calls here. The sample contains approximately 120,000 distinct CDR3 sequences, about a tenth of them found a single time. The ten largest make up 3% to 4% of the sample.

This clonotype was sampled from a woman aged 35 to 49 with alopecia areata. Some clones in this sample may be carry-over from other donors' samples. The sample here was whole blood, taken in connection with sensitization to the hapten diphenylcyclopropenone (DPC).

The nucleotide sequence is given as TGCAGTGCTGGTGGCAGCAACTATGGCTACACCTTC. Translated, this gives CSAGGSNYGYTF. The chain couples TRBV20-1 to TRBJ1-2, with no D gene named confidently. The germline V gene (reference sequence) yields DFQATT for CDR1 and SNEGSKA for CDR2. Trimming takes 5 bases from V and 2 bases from J, and the germline ends sit 9 bases apart. Measured from the cysteine to the phenylalanine, the CDR3 is 12 residues long. CDR3 DNA is the only sequence kept; it has 36 bases, read in frame from the first base.